Sequencing of this T cell receptor (beta chain) was carried out in a study of T cell repertoires in cytomegalovirus infection (dated by TCRdb to about 2019). Study-wide context: Donor HLA type was relevant to the analysis, as public TCR beta signatures indicated carriage of CMV infection together with the matching HLA type. General study outcomes and caveats: Carriers of CMV infection plus the relevant HLA type were discriminated by the cumulative frequency of public TCR beta family members in the study cohort and in an independent roughly 370-donor cohort. The ex vivo response was dominated by HLA-C-restricted CMV-specific TCR beta clonotypes, and the single most frequent clonotype in two of eight donors was supplied by these HLA-C-restricted clonotypes.

Reading from cysteine to phenylalanine, the CDR3 counts 18 amino acids. This entry keeps only the CDR3 DNA: 54 bases, framed from base 1. The germline V gene encodes CDR1 SGHAT and CDR2 FQNNGV. V lost 4 bases and J lost 1 base, and the count of bases not matched to a germline gene is 4. Sequenced using an Illumina HiSeq 1500. TCRdb reprocessing: public reads trimmed at Q25 with fastp, clones called with MiXCR, in-frame beta chains kept. Rows with one shared CDR3 protein collapse into an entry with the most common genes and DNA. The sample has almost 550,000 distinct CDR3 sequences on record, 15% to 20% of them singletons. About 24% of the sample is held by the ten biggest clonotypes. Worth noting for this clonotype: What antigen it recognizes has not been identified. No quality values exist for individual bases; no much larger clone is one base distant.

The specimen was CD8+ T cells from PBMCs. The chain employs TRBV11-2 and TRBJ2-1; TRBD2 matches 16 bases in the middle. The TCR was taken from a human donor in good health (CMV status not recorded). Some clones in this sample may be carry-over from other donors' samples. The DNA reads as follows: TGTGCCAGCAGCTCGGGACTAGCGGGAGGGGTGTCCTACAATGAGCAGTTCTTC. It is translated as CASSSGLAGGVSYNEQFF.